This is a list of T cell receptor beta chains from one sample in a study of PD-1 blockade in classical Hodgkin lymphoma. Profiled with immunoSEQ multiplex PCR; TCRdb holds only in-frame clones, not every one. The repertoire consists of about 94,000 clones, with roughly nine tenths occurring once and the leading ten covering approximately 12%. Sequencing was performed on peripheral blood mononuclear cells (PBMCs), taken before the second cycle of nivolumab. The receptors shown here come from a human donor with classical Hodgkin lymphoma. CDR3s include the opening cysteine and the closing phenylalanine or tryptophan. The D gene is left open where the match is weak. The listing skips clone size in some rows; elsewhere it reads once, few, many or a size class.

CDR3nt: TGTGCCAGCAGCGTAGGGTCTCGGAGAGGGGGTTATAGCACTGAAGCTTTCTTT
CDR3aa: CASSVGSRRGGYSTEAFF
j_gene: TRBJ1-1
d_gene: NA
v_gene: TRBV9
abundance: NA

CDR3nt: TGTGCCATCAGTGAGTCGGGAGGGTCAGAGACCCAGTACTTC
CDR3aa: CAISESGGSETQYF
j_gene: TRBJ2-5
d_gene: TRBD2
v_gene: TRBV10-3
abundance: NA

CDR3nt: TGTGCCAGCTCAACGGGGTCTGGGGCCAACGTCCTGACTTTC
CDR3aa: CASSTGSGANVLTF
j_gene: TRBJ2-6
d_gene: NA
v_gene: TRBV18
abundance: NA

CDR3nt: TGTGCCAGCAGCGCCAGGACTAGCGGGAGTGCAAATGAGCAGTTCTTC
CDR3aa: CASSARTSGSANEQFF
j_gene: TRBJ2-1
d_gene: TRBD2
v_gene: TRBV9
abundance: NA

CDR3nt: TGTGCCAGCAGCCTCGGGCGGGGGCTAGTCTACGAGCAGTACTTC
CDR3aa: CASSLGRGLVYEQYF
j_gene: TRBJ2-7
d_gene: NA
v_gene: TRBV27
abundance: NA

CDR3nt: TGTGCCATCAAACTGGACTACCAAGAGACCCAGTACTTC
CDR3aa: CAIKLDYQETQYF
j_gene: TRBJ2-5
d_gene: NA
v_gene: TRBV10-3
abundance: NA

CDR3nt: TGTGCCAGCAGGGCCGGGACAGCCAAAAACATTCAGTACTTC
CDR3aa: CASRAGTAKNIQYF
j_gene: TRBJ2-4
d_gene: NA
v_gene: TRBV6-6
abundance: NA

CDR3nt: TGTGCCAGCAGCCCCGGACAGGGGGCCTCCTACGAGCAGTACTTC
CDR3aa: CASSPGQGASYEQYF
j_gene: TRBJ2-7
d_gene: TRBD1
v_gene: TRBV5-8
abundance: NA

CDR3nt: TGTGCCATCAGTGAGAGGGGGATCTCCACAGATACGCAGTATTTT
CDR3aa: CAISERGISTDTQYF
j_gene: TRBJ2-3
d_gene: NA
v_gene: TRBV10-3
abundance: NA

CDR3nt: TGTGCCAGCAGAGCAGGGGTTGGCCAAGAGACCCAGTACTTC
CDR3aa: CASRAGVGQETQYF
j_gene: TRBJ2-5
d_gene: NA
v_gene: TRBV14
abundance: NA

CDR3nt: TGTGCCAGCTCACTAGGACAGAATAGCAATCAGCCCCAGCATTTT
CDR3aa: CASSLGQNSNQPQHF
j_gene: TRBJ1-5
d_gene: NA
v_gene: TRBV18
abundance: NA

CDR3nt: TGTGCCAGAAGCAAAAGGGACAATCAGCCCCAGCATTTT
CDR3aa: CARSKRDNQPQHF
j_gene: TRBJ1-5
d_gene: NA
v_gene: TRBV5-3
abundance: NA

CDR3nt: TGTGCCAGCAGCCACAACGGTCCTAACACTGAAGCTTTCTTT
CDR3aa: CASSHNGPNTEAFF
j_gene: TRBJ1-1
d_gene: NA
v_gene: TRBV4-2
abundance: NA

CDR3nt: TGTGCCAGCTCGACGGGACAGGGTTACAATGAGCAGTTCTTC
CDR3aa: CASSTGQGYNEQFF
j_gene: TRBJ2-1
d_gene: TRBD1
v_gene: TRBV7-3
abundance: NA

CDR3nt: TGCGCCAGCAGCCCCGGGACAGGGATTTATGGCTACACCTTC
CDR3aa: CASSPGTGIYGYTF
j_gene: TRBJ1-2
d_gene: TRBD1
v_gene: TRBV10-1
abundance: NA

CDR3nt: TGTGCCAGCAGTGAACCAGGAGGAGTTGGAAAGACGGATAGGGCTTTCTTT
CDR3aa: CASSEPGGVGKTDRAFF
j_gene: TRBJ1-1
d_gene: NA
v_gene: TRBV25-1
abundance: NA

CDR3nt: TGTGCCAGCAGCCAAGACAGTGCCTTGGATACGCAGTATTTT
CDR3aa: CASSQDSALDTQYF
j_gene: TRBJ2-3
d_gene: NA
v_gene: TRBV14
abundance: NA

CDR3nt: TGTGCCAGCACGCGGGACTACAATCAGCCCCAGCATTTT
CDR3aa: CASTRDYNQPQHF
j_gene: TRBJ1-5
d_gene: NA
v_gene: TRBV2
abundance: NA

CDR3nt: TGTGCCAGCAGTTACTCGGGGCCCGCCGGGGAGCTGTTTTTT
CDR3aa: CASSYSGPAGELFF
j_gene: TRBJ2-2
d_gene: NA
v_gene: TRBV6-5
abundance: NA

CDR3nt: TGTGCCAGCAGCAGGTACAGGGGGCACTACGAGCAGTACTTC
CDR3aa: CASSRYRGHYEQYF
j_gene: TRBJ2-7
d_gene: TRBD1
v_gene: TRBV28
abundance: NA

CDR3nt: TGTGCCAGCGAGGGACTAAGCACAGATACGCAGTATTTT
CDR3aa: CASEGLSTDTQYF
j_gene: TRBJ2-3
d_gene: TRBD2
v_gene: TRBV2
abundance: NA

CDR3nt: TGTGCCAGCTCACCTGGACAGGGTTATGGCTACACCTTC
CDR3aa: CASSPGQGYGYTF
j_gene: TRBJ1-2
d_gene: TRBD1
v_gene: TRBV18
abundance: few

CDR3nt: TGTGCCAGTAGTAGGGACAGAAATCAGCCCCAGCATTTT
CDR3aa: CASSRDRNQPQHF
j_gene: TRBJ1-5
d_gene: TRBD1
v_gene: TRBV19
abundance: NA

CDR3nt: TGTGCCAGTAGTATAGTCCCGGACAATGAGCAGTTCTTC
CDR3aa: CASSIVPDNEQFF
j_gene: TRBJ2-1
d_gene: NA
v_gene: TRBV19
abundance: NA

CDR3nt: TGTGCCAGCAGCCCGTCCGGGACTAGCCCCTACGAGCAGTACTTC
CDR3aa: CASSPSGTSPYEQYF
j_gene: TRBJ2-7
d_gene: TRBD2
v_gene: TRBV7-3
abundance: NA

CDR3nt: TGTGCCAGCAGGGGGACAGGGCAGCTAGCGGGAGCGTACAATGAGCAGTTCTTC
CDR3aa: CASRGTGQLAGAYNEQFF
j_gene: TRBJ2-1
d_gene: NA
v_gene: TRBV28
abundance: NA

CDR3nt: TGTGCCAGCAGCTTAAGAGGGTTAGAGACCCAGTACTTC
CDR3aa: CASSLRGLETQYF
j_gene: TRBJ2-5
d_gene: NA
v_gene: TRBV11-2
abundance: NA

CDR3nt: TGTGCCAGCAGCCTTCGGGGACAAGAGACCCAGTACTTC
CDR3aa: CASSLRGQETQYF
j_gene: TRBJ2-5
d_gene: NA
v_gene: TRBV27
abundance: NA

CDR3nt: TGCGCCAGCAGCTCGCTCCCGGGGCGGCAAGAGACCCAGTACTTC
CDR3aa: CASSSLPGRQETQYF
j_gene: TRBJ2-5
d_gene: NA
v_gene: TRBV5-1
abundance: few

CDR3nt: TGTGCCAGCAGCGCCTCCGGGACAGAGATCTACGAGCAGTACTTC
CDR3aa: CASSASGTEIYEQYF
j_gene: TRBJ2-7
d_gene: TRBD1
v_gene: TRBV9
abundance: NA

CDR3nt: TGCAGCGGCACAAGCGGGAGTGGAAGCTACAATGAGCAGTTCTTC
CDR3aa: CSGTSGSGSYNEQFF
j_gene: TRBJ2-1
d_gene: TRBD2
v_gene: TRBV29-1
abundance: NA

CDR3nt: TGCGCCAGCAGCCAAGATCGTAGGCAGGATAACACTGAAGCTTTCTTT
CDR3aa: CASSQDRRQDNTEAFF
j_gene: TRBJ1-1
d_gene: NA
v_gene: TRBV4-1
abundance: NA

CDR3nt: TGTGCCAGCAGCCAAGATCAGCGGACTAGCGATACAGATACGCAGTATTTT
CDR3aa: CASSQDQRTSDTDTQYF
j_gene: TRBJ2-3
d_gene: TRBD2
v_gene: TRBV4-2
abundance: NA

CDR3nt: TGTGCCAGCAGCTTGGTCGGGGGAATCATTTTCAATTCACCCCTCCACTTT
CDR3aa: CASSLVGGIIFNSPLHF
j_gene: TRBJ1-6
d_gene: NA
v_gene: TRBV5-4
abundance: NA

CDR3nt: TGTGCCAGCAGAGGGGCAGGGAGGAGGGATGAGCAGTTCTTC
CDR3aa: CASRGAGRRDEQFF
j_gene: TRBJ2-1
d_gene: NA
v_gene: TRBV6-5
abundance: NA

CDR3nt: TGTGCCAGCAGCTTGGGTCGCGGGAGCGGCAATGAGCAGTTCTTC
CDR3aa: CASSLGRGSGNEQFF
j_gene: TRBJ2-1
d_gene: TRBD2
v_gene: TRBV5-4
abundance: NA

CDR3nt: TGCGCCAGCAGCCAAGAGAACGGCAATCAGCCCCAGCATTTT
CDR3aa: CASSQENGNQPQHF
j_gene: TRBJ1-5
d_gene: NA
v_gene: TRBV4-1
abundance: few

CDR3nt: TGTGCCAGCAGTGACTGGGAGGGGGGTCCTCGTGGTGAGCAGTTCTTC
CDR3aa: CASSDWEGGPRGEQFF
j_gene: TRBJ2-1
d_gene: NA
v_gene: TRBV6-4
abundance: NA

CDR3nt: TGTGCCAGCAATGGGGGTGGAGACACTGAAGCTTTCTTT
CDR3aa: CASNGGGDTEAFF
j_gene: TRBJ1-1
d_gene: NA
v_gene: TRBV6-1
abundance: NA

CDR3nt: TGTGCCAGCAGTTTCCTCTCTGGACAGGGGGGCAATGAGCAGTTCTTC
CDR3aa: CASSFLSGQGGNEQFF
j_gene: TRBJ2-1
d_gene: TRBD1
v_gene: TRBV28
abundance: NA

CDR3nt: TGCGCCAGCAGCTTGGCCAGTGGACAGGGTCCCACCGGGGAGCTGTTTTTT
CDR3aa: CASSLASGQGPTGELFF
j_gene: TRBJ2-2
d_gene: TRBD1
v_gene: TRBV5-1
abundance: NA

CDR3nt: TGCGCCAGCAGCTCCCGTCTCGCGGGGGGCCCTAATACGCAGTATTTT
CDR3aa: CASSSRLAGGPNTQYF
j_gene: TRBJ2-3
d_gene: TRBD2
v_gene: TRBV5-1
abundance: NA

CDR3nt: TGTGCCAGCAGTCGAAGCATGGGGGGGTACGAGCAGTACTTC
CDR3aa: CASSRSMGGYEQYF
j_gene: TRBJ2-7
d_gene: TRBD2
v_gene: TRBV6-5
abundance: few

CDR3nt: TGTGCCATCGCTAGCGGGGGTAACAATGAGCAGTTCTTC
CDR3aa: CAIASGGNNEQFF
j_gene: TRBJ2-1
d_gene: TRBD2
v_gene: TRBV10-3
abundance: NA

CDR3nt: TGTGCCAGCACCCTGGGGGCAGGGGTCTCTGGGGCCAACGTCCTGACTTTC
CDR3aa: CASTLGAGVSGANVLTF
j_gene: TRBJ2-6
d_gene: NA
v_gene: TRBV5-8
abundance: NA

CDR3nt: TGTGCCAGCAGTGAAAGGGCGACTAGCTCCTACGAGCAGTACTTC
CDR3aa: CASSERATSSYEQYF
j_gene: TRBJ2-7
d_gene: NA
v_gene: TRBV2
abundance: NA

CDR3nt: TGTGCCAGCAGCAGGGGACAGAACTACGAGCAGTACTTC
CDR3aa: CASSRGQNYEQYF
j_gene: TRBJ2-7
d_gene: TRBD1
v_gene: TRBV6-5
abundance: NA